The entry that follows covers one TCR beta chain sequence. As yet, its antigen is unknown. This specimen belongs to a study of post-analysis software for immune sequencing data. The germline V and J ends were trimmed by 3 bases and 5 bases, with 16 bases remaining between them. The CDR3 totals 14 residues. CDR1 DFQATT and CDR2 SNEGSKA come from the germline V gene (reference sequence). Findings and caveats of the study: Compared with controls, patients had more of about five TRBV segments, including TRBV5-6, TRBV5-1 and TRBV20-1. By F measure, strong co-clustering occurred among samples prepared in the same batch.

The TCR beta cDNA libraries contained unique molecular identifiers. TCRdb re-analysed the PCR reads in MiXCR, keeping a single row per CDR3 protein. The sample has a few hundred thousand distinct CDR3 sequences, around 40% seen once. Source material: blood. The chain links TRBV20-1 to TRBJ1-2; the D gene is possibly TRBD1 (5 bases). This TCR came from a girl aged 5-17 years with multiple sclerosis. CDR3 residues: CSASGQGTTYGYTF. The CDR3 coding sequence is TGCAGTGCTAGTGGGCAGGGCACTACTTATGGCTACACCTTC.